A selection of T cell receptor beta chains follows, all from one sample in a study of OX40 agonist ivuxolimab in advanced cancers. Here immunoSEQ multiplex PCR was the method, and the copy in TCRdb shows in-frame clones only, minus some. The table has roughly 120,000 clones, around 90% seen once; the top ten hold approximately 0.29%. Here the sequenced sample was CD4+ or CD8+ T cells sorted from blood, taken in a trial of the OX40 agonist ivuxolimab. The receptor set was obtained from an adult with an advanced solid tumor such as melanoma, head and neck, liver or kidney cancer. Both conserved end residues are part of each CDR3. The D gene is left open where the match is weak. Some rows have no size entry. The others give once, few or many, or a class for an expanded clone.

cdr3_nt cdr3_aa d_call j_call clone_size v_call
TGCAGTGCTAATGTGAACACTGAAGCTTTCTTT CSANVNTEAFF . TRBJ1-1 . TRBV20-1
TGTGCCAGCAGCTTCCGGGAGGGACAGGGGGTTCGAGGGGCCAACGTCCTGACTTTC CASSFREGQGVRGANVLTF TRBD1 TRBJ2-6 . TRBV5-6
TGTGCCAGCAGCTTCGGACAGCAGAGAGGGCCCCAGCATTTT CASSFGQQRGPQHF . TRBJ1-5 . TRBV5-6
TGTGCCAGCAGCTTAAGGCAGGGGGCATATAATGGCTACACCTTC CASSLRQGAYNGYTF TRBD1 TRBJ1-2 . TRBV7-8
TGTGCCAGCAGTCCGGGGGGGCCAACTAATGAAAAACTGTTTTTT CASSPGGPTNEKLFF . TRBJ1-4 . TRBV2
TGTGCCAGCAGCTTAAAGTCGGTTAGCGGGAGGGCCTCCGGGGAGCTGTTTTTT CASSLKSVSGRASGELFF TRBD2 TRBJ2-2 . TRBV11-2
TGTGCCAGCATCCCGTCGGGGGGCGCCGCCGGGGAGCTGTTTTTT CASIPSGGAAGELFF . TRBJ2-2 once TRBV27
TGTGCCAGCTCACCGGGACAGGGAGCCCAAGAGACCCAGTACTTC CASSPGQGAQETQYF TRBD1 TRBJ2-5 . TRBV18
TGTGCCAGCAGCTCGCCGACTAGCGGGGACTACAATGAGCAGTTCTTC CASSSPTSGDYNEQFF TRBD2 TRBJ2-1 . TRBV5-4
TGTGCCAGCAGAGAACGGGGGGGCGTTATCGATGAGCAGTTCTTC CASRERGGVIDEQFF TRBD2 TRBJ2-1 . TRBV2
TGTGCCAGCAGCCAATACGGATACAATGAGCAGTTCTTC CASSQYGYNEQFF . TRBJ2-1 . TRBV2
TGTGCCAGCAGCCCCGGACAGAGCCTCCAAGAGACCCAGTACTTC CASSPGQSLQETQYF . TRBJ2-5 once TRBV5-4
TGTGCCAGCAGCTTAGTTTCGGGAGCCAAAGATACGCAGTATTTT CASSLVSGAKDTQYF . TRBJ2-3 . TRBV11-1
TGTGCCACCAGCACTTCCGGGACAGCTAATCAGCCCCAGCATTTT CATSTSGTANQPQHF TRBD1 TRBJ1-5 few TRBV15
TGTGCCTGGAGGGTAGCGGGGGGCACAGATACGCAGTATTTT CAWRVAGGTDTQYF TRBD2 TRBJ2-3 . TRBV30
TGTGCCTGGAGTGTACCAACCTACGAGCAGTACTTC CAWSVPTYEQYF . TRBJ2-7 . TRBV30
TGCGCCAGCAGCTTGAGCACTTACCGTGAAAAACTGTTTTTT CASSLSTYREKLFF . TRBJ1-4 . TRBV5-1
TGCAGCGTCGCCCGGGGCCAGCGGGCTGAAGCTTTCTTT CSVARGQRAEAFF . TRBJ1-1 once TRBV29-1
TGTGCCAGTAGTGGCCCAACAGGGGGCGCAGCGAACGGGGAGCTGTTTTTT CASSGPTGGAANGELFF TRBD1 TRBJ2-2 . TRBV19
TGTGCCAGCAGCTTAACGAGGGATCAGCCCCAGCATTTT CASSLTRDQPQHF . TRBJ1-5 few TRBV7-3
TGTGCCAGCAGCTTGGGACAGGGACGGGAAAAACTGTTTTTT CASSLGQGREKLFF TRBD1 TRBJ1-4 few TRBV5-4
TGTGCCTGGACCAGCGGGGGGCCCTACAATGAGCAGTTCTTC CAWTSGGPYNEQFF TRBD2 TRBJ2-1 . TRBV30
TGTGCCAGCAGCCAGGGGACTAGCGGGACCTACGAGCAGTACTTC CASSQGTSGTYEQYF TRBD2 TRBJ2-7 . TRBV4-2
TGTGCCAGCTCACAGATTAATCAGAACACTGAAGCTTTCTTT CASSQINQNTEAFF . TRBJ1-1 . TRBV18
TGTGCCAGCAGCGTAGGGGTGTCTCCGCACTACGAGCAGTACTTC CASSVGVSPHYEQYF . TRBJ2-7 . TRBV9
TGCGCCAGCAGCCACATGGGAGGGACAGGGGATTACAATGAGCAGTTCTTC CASSHMGGTGDYNEQFF TRBD1 TRBJ2-1 once TRBV4-3
TGCGCCAGCAGCCAAGACTTTACCAGCGGGGCCTACAATGAGCAGTTCTTC CASSQDFTSGAYNEQFF TRBD2 TRBJ2-1 few TRBV4-1
TGTGCCTGGAGAGAGACAGGCGGAGCTTTCTTT CAWRETGGAFF . TRBJ1-1 . TRBV30
TGTGCCAGCAGCTTAAGAGGGGTTGGAGGAAACACCATATATTTT CASSLRGVGGNTIYF . TRBJ1-3 . TRBV7-2
TGCGCCAGCAGCTTGGATGGCAAAGTGGAGACCCAGTACTTC CASSLDGKVETQYF . TRBJ2-5 . TRBV5-1
TGTGCCAGTTCCTTAGCGGGGGGGCTAGATACGCAGTATTTT CASSLAGGLDTQYF TRBD2 TRBJ2-3 once TRBV2
TGTGCCAGCAGTGAAGTCCTCGGCACTGAAGCTTTCTTT CASSEVLGTEAFF . TRBJ1-1 few TRBV6-1
TGTGCCAGTAGTAGGCAGGGGAAGGGATCTACCTACAATGAGCAGTTCTTC CASSRQGKGSTYNEQFF . TRBJ2-1 once TRBV19
TGTGCCTGGATTCCAGGTCAAGAGACCCAGTACTTC CAWIPGQETQYF . TRBJ2-5 . TRBV30
TGTGCCAGCAGCCCCCAGGGGTCCAGTCGCAATCAGCCCCAGCATTTT CASSPQGSSRNQPQHF . TRBJ1-5 . TRBV28
TGTGCCAGCGGGGGGGAGCTAGAGACCCAGTACTTC CASGGELETQYF TRBD2 TRBJ2-5 . TRBV11-2
TGTGCCAGCAGTTTAGTTACTAATGAAAAACTGTTTTTT CASSLVTNEKLFF . TRBJ1-4 . TRBV27
TGCAGCGTTGGGGACACCTCCCCCTCTGGGGCCAACGTCCTGACTTTC CSVGDTSPSGANVLTF . TRBJ2-6 . TRBV29-1
TGTGCCAGCAGCTTAGTAGCGGTAACTTTCGGGACCCAGTACTTC CASSLVAVTFGTQYF . TRBJ2-5 . TRBV7-2
TGTGCCAGCAGCGTACCAGGAGATACGCAGTATTTT CASSVPGDTQYF . TRBJ2-3 . TRBV9
TGTGCCAGCAGCCCTCAGGTAGGGACTAGCGTTTCCTACGAGCAGTACTTC CASSPQVGTSVSYEQYF TRBD2 TRBJ2-7 . TRBV11-2
TGTGCCAGCAGTGAAGTGGACAGGGGAGGTAATTCACCCCTCCACTTT CASSEVDRGGNSPLHF TRBD1 TRBJ1-6 . TRBV2
TGTGCCAGCAGCCTGGCCGGCGGGAGCTCCTACGAGCAGTACTTC CASSLAGGSSYEQYF TRBD2 TRBJ2-7 . TRBV7-2
TGTGCCAGCAGCCAAGATCCGTCGGGAGGAGATAATGAAAAACTGTTTTTT CASSQDPSGGDNEKLFF . TRBJ1-4 . TRBV4-2
TGTGCCAGTAGCACCCGGGACAGTGAAGCTTTCTTT CASSTRDSEAFF TRBD1 TRBJ1-1 once TRBV19
TGTGCCAGCAGATATACTAGCGGGAGTGGGACAGATACGCAGTATTTT CASRYTSGSGTDTQYF TRBD2 TRBJ2-3 . TRBV7-2
TGTGCCAGTAGTATGCAGGGGGAAAGCTCCTACGAGCAGTACTTC CASSMQGESSYEQYF TRBD1 TRBJ2-7 . TRBV19
TGTGCCAGCACCCAGGGACATTCCTTGGAGCAGTACTTC CASTQGHSLEQYF . TRBJ2-7 . TRBV14
TGTGCCAGCAGCCCCCAATGGGGGAGGAGCACCGGGGAGCTGTTTTTT CASSPQWGRSTGELFF . TRBJ2-2 . TRBV7-3
TGTGCCAGCAGCTTAGCGGGGGGGCGTCAGGAGCAGTACTTC CASSLAGGRQEQYF . TRBJ2-7 . TRBV7-2
TGTGCCAGCAGCTTAGATCCCGGACAGAGGGTTAATGAGCAGTTCTTC CASSLDPGQRVNEQFF . TRBJ2-1 . TRBV7-2
TGCGCCAGCAGCCAAGACGTGGGGCACTCGCAGTACTTC CASSQDVGHSQYF . TRBJ2-7 once TRBV4-3
TGTGCCAGCAGCCCCCGATCTGGAGCGGGGGGGCACAATGAGCAGTTCTTC CASSPRSGAGGHNEQFF TRBD2 TRBJ2-1 . TRBV11-2
TGTGCCAGCAGCTTGGCCGGGGGACAGGGTGGCTACACCTTC CASSLAGGQGGYTF TRBD1 TRBJ1-2 . TRBV5-4
TGTGCCAGCAGCTTATCGGGCAGTGGAAACACCATATATTTT CASSLSGSGNTIYF . TRBJ1-3 . TRBV7-2
TGTGCCAGCAGCCCTTATTTTAACAGCGAAAAACTGTTTTTT CASSPYFNSEKLFF . TRBJ1-4 . TRBV5-5
TGTGCCAGCAGCCCAGGGTCCTACCTAGCCAAAAACATTCAGTACTTC CASSPGSYLAKNIQYF . TRBJ2-4 . TRBV5-4
TGTGCCACCAGCAGAGAAGGTGGGCAGAACACTGAAGCTTTCTTT CATSREGGQNTEAFF . TRBJ1-1 few TRBV15
TGTGCCAGCTCACCCGGGACGCTTAGCACAGATACGCAGTATTTT CASSPGTLSTDTQYF . TRBJ2-3 . TRBV18
TGTGCCAGCAGTTTTAGGAGGAACACTGAAGCTTTCTTT CASSFRRNTEAFF . TRBJ1-1 . TRBV28